This TCR beta chain was documented in a study of T-cell memory formation after mild COVID-19 (dated by TCRdb to about 2021). In terms of the full investigation: TCR sequence clusters from the two donors were largely donor specific. The cohort comprised two young, previously healthy adult volunteers, one female and one male. In two donors, T-cell clones that expanded and contracted after mild COVID-19 were tracked by sequencing TCRalpha and TCRbeta repertoires over time.

Notes on this clonotype: Its antigen remains unidentified. No clone much larger than this one lies a single base away; base qualities are absent.

Ficoll-Paque density gradient centrifugation was used to isolate PBMCs. The germline V gene supplies CDR1 SGHRS and CDR2 YFSETQ. Taken from cysteine to phenylalanine, the CDR3 has 13 residues. The retained sequence is limited to the CDR3, 39 bases, with the frame set at the first base. Trimming at the junction amounts to 4 bases on V and 8 bases on J, and the germline ends lie 13 bases apart. The investigation overall reported the following: SARS-CoV-2 specificity of the second-wave clones peaking on day 37 was not confirmed. Clones that contracted from day 15 to 85 showed balanced CD4/CD8 phenotypes, whereas a second wave of clones that expanded from day 15 to 37 leaned towards CD4+. The study included only a couple of mild cases, and larger cohorts that include severe cases with pre-infection samples were judged to be necessary. Contracting CD4+ clones turned up mainly in the CM and EM memory subsets, whereas EMRA was where CD8+ clones were enriched. Some responding clones were detected in pre-infection memory, which suggested that pre-existing cross-reactive memory T cells had joined the SARS-CoV-2 response.

Instrument used: Illumina NovaSeq 6000. TCRalpha and TCRbeta cDNA libraries were constructed by 5'RACE with constant-segment primers, with sample barcodes and unique molecular identifiers being introduced. RNA was extracted from every sample with Trizol reagent. Amplification of the libraries took two PCR steps, and the second step added a second sample barcode plus Illumina TruSeq adapters. Sequencing of libraries was performed on an Illumina NovaSeq with 2 x 150 bp paired-end reads. Per the source publication's procedure: The reads were demultiplexed and collapsed into UMI-guided consensus sequences using migec v1.2.7. Using mixcr v2.1.11, UMI consensuses were aligned to TRA and TRB V and J templates and then assembled into clonotypes. Expanded or contracted clonotypes were those called significant by both edgeR and NoisET, with noise models trained on biological replicates. For edgeR calls, a false discovery rate-adjusted p below 0.01 and a log2 fold-change threshold of 1 were applied. As an exploratory analysis of dynamics, max-normalized trajectories of the 1000 most abundant clonotypes were examined by PCA with hierarchical clustering. Separately sequenced CD4+ and CD8+ repertoires were used to assign a CD4 or CD8 phenotype to each responding clone. Using fastp at Q25 and MiXCR, TCRdb reprocessed the public reads and kept productive beta chains. Each CDR3 protein gets just one entry, which takes the most common genes and DNA from the rows behind it. These V and J calls are TCRdb output, not the study's own analysis. This sample holds some 190,000 distinct CDR3 sequences; roughly 17% were observed only once. The top ten hold approximately 2% of the sample.

This receptor was identified in an adult woman who had mild COVID-19 (a few samples of this study predate the infection). The sample titles of this study are shuffled in the database, so cell type and time point are left out; the donor was told from shared clones. The material sequenced was PBMCs or a T cell subset sorted from them (not recorded which). This sequence uses TRBV5-1 and TRBJ2-1, and perhaps TRBD1 as D gene, on 5 matching bases. The CDR3 reads as follows: CASSVDMSDEQFF. In nucleotide form, the sequence is TGCGCCAGCAGCGTGGACATGAGCGATGAGCAGTTCTTC.